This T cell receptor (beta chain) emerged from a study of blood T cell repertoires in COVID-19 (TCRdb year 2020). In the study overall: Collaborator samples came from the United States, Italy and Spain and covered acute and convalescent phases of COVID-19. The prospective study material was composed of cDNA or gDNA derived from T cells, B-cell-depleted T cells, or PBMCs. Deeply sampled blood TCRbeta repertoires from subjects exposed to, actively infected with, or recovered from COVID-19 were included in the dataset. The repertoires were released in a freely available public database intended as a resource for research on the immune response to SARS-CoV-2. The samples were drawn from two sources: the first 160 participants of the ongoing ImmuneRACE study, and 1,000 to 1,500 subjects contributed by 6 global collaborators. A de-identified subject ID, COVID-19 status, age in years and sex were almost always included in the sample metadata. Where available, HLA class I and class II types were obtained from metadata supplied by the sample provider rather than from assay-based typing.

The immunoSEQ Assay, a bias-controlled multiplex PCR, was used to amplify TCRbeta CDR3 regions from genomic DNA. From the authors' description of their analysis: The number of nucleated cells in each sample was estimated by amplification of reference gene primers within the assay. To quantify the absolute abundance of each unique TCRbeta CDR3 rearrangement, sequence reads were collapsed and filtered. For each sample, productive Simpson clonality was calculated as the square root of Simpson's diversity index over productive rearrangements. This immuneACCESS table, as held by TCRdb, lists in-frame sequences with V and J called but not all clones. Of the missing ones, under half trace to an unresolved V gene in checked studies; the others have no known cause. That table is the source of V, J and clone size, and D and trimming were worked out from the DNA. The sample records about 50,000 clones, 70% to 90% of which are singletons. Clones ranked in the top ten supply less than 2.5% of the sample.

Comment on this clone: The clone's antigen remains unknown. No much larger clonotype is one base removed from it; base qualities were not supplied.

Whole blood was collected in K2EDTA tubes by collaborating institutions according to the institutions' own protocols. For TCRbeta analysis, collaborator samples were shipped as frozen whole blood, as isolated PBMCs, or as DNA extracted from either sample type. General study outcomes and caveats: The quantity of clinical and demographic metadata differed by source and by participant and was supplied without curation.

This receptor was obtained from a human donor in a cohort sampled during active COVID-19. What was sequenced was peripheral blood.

The CDR3 corresponds to CASTYAAGGHGETQYF. In nucleotide form, the sequence is TGTGCCAGCACCTACGCAGCGGGAGGCCATGGGGAGACCCAGTACTTC. The rearrangement combines TRBV2 with TRBJ2-5; TRBD2 fits 9 bases in the junction. V loses 7 bases at its end and J loses 5 bases; junction bases beyond the gene matches: 14. Measured from the cysteine to the phenylalanine, the CDR3 is 16 residues long. Of the read, only the CDR3 DNA is kept; its 48 bases are in frame from base 1. In the germline V gene, CDR1 corresponds to SNHLY and CDR2 to FYNNEI.